This passage covers 3 T cell receptor beta chains from one sample sequenced in a study of cytotoxic CD8 clonotypes in ibrutinib-treated CLL. Method: immunoSEQ multiplex PCR; TCRdb's copy keeps in-frame clones and lacks some. The sample records about 58,000 clones, approximately 75% being singletons. Here the sequenced sample was PBMCs, taken after 12 months of ibrutinib treatment. All receptors derive from a human donor with chronic lymphocytic leukemia.

The rearrangement links TRBV29-1 to TRBJ2-7; unclear D gene. The CDR3 loop spans 10 amino acids. V lost 4 bases, J lost 11 bases, and 12 bases lay in between. Germline CDR1 and CDR2: SQVTM and ANQGSEA. The DNA of the CDR3 is TGCAGCGTTGCTGACACACGAGAGTACTTC. Translated: CSVADTREYF.

This clone was observed a handful of times. This rearrangement joins TRBV7-2 to TRBJ2-6; no firm D call. The ends were cut back, 1 base at V and 0 bases at J, with 10 bases in the middle. This CDR3 spans 17 amino acids. CDR1 and CDR2 from the germline V gene are SGHTA and FQGNSA. CDR3 protein: CASSLEGKYSGANVLTF. The CDR3 DNA sequence: TGTGCCAGCAGCTTAGAGGGTAAATACTCTGGGGCCAACGTCCTGACTTTC.

This chain connects TRBV30 to TRBJ1-1; tentatively, D is TRBD1 (6 bases). V was pared by 0 bases and J by 1 base, with 12 bases between. Germline CDR1 GTSNPN, CDR2 SVGIG (reference sequence). The length of the CDR3 is 15 residues. CDR3 DNA sequence: TGTGCCTGGAGTGTACCGGGGGCGACGAACACTGAAGCTTTCTTT. The encoded protein is CAWSVPGATNTEAFF. The whole variable domain, remainder taken from reference TRBV30 and TRBJ1-1, is SQTIHQWPATLVQPVGSPLSLECTVEGTSNPNLYWYRQAAGRGLQLLFYSVGIGQISSEVPQNLSASRPQDRQFILSSKKLLLSDSGFYLCAWSVPGATNTEAFFGQGTRLTVV.